Sequencing of this T cell receptor (beta chain) was carried out in a study of T cell repertoires in cytomegalovirus infection. Across the whole study: The public TCR beta signatures pointed to both CMV infection and matching HLA type.

A note on this clonotype: The target antigen is unknown.

Overall study findings and caveats: Clonotypes of TCR beta that were HLA-C-restricted and CMV-specific dominated the ex vivo response. Identification of carriers of CMV plus the relevant HLA was performed using cumulative public TCR beta family frequency.

TCRdb processed the reads anew with MiXCR; each CDR3 protein has one entry. The data show some 150,000 distinct CDR3 sequences, about a quarter seen once. This TCR was sampled from a human donor in good health (CMV status not recorded). Some clones in this sample may be carry-over from other donors' samples. Material for sequencing was PBMCs.

The CDR3 loop is CASSFMGGEETQYF. The CDR3 DNA reads as TGTGCCAGCAGTTTTATGGGAGGAGAAGAGACCCAGTACTTC. The chain couples TRBV28 to TRBJ2-5, with a possible D match to TRBD2 (6 bases). The CDR3 covers 14 residues. With 3 bases removed from V and 3 bases from J, the gap between germline ends came to 11 bases. Germline V gene data show CDR1 as MDHEN and CDR2 as SYDVKM.